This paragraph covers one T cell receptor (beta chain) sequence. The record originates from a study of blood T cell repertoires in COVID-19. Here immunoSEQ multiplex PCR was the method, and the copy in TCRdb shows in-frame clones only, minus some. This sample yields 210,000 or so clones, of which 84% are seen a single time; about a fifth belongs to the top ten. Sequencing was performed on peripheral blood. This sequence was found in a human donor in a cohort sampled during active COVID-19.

The CDR3, as DNA: TGCGCCAGCAGGTCGGAGATCTCCTATGGCTACACCTTC. Its translation: CASRSEISYGYTF. V is TRBV5-1 and J is TRBJ1-2, with D unresolved. This CDR3 region has 13 residues. CDR1 is SGHRS and CDR2 is YFSETQ in the germline V gene. Trimming took off 5 bases at V and 4 bases at J, with 12 bases between the two ends.